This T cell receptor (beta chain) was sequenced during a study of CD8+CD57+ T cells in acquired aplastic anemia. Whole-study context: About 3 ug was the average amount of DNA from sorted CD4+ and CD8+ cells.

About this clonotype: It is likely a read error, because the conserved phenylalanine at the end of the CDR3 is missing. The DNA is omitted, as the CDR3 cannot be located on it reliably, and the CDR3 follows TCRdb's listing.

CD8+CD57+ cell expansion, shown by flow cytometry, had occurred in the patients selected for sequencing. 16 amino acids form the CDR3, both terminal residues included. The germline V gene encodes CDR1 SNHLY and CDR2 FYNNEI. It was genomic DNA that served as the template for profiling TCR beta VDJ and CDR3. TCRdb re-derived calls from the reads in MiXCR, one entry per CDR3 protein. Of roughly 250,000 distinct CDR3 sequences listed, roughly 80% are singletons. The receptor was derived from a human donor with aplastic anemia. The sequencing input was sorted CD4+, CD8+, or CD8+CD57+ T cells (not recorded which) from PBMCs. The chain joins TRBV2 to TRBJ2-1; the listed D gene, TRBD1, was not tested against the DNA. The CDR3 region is CASGDGGTDRQYFQSG.